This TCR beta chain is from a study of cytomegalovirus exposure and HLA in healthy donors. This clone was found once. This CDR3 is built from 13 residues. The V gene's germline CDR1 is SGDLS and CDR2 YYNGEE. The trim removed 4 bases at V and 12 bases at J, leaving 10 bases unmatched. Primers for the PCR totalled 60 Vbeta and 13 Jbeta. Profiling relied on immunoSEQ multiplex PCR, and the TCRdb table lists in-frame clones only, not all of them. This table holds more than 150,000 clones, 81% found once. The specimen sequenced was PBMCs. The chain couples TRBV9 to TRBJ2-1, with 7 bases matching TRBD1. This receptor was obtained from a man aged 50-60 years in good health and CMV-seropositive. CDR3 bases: TGTGCCAGCAGCACCCGGACAGGCACGGGGCAGTTCTTC. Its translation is CASSTRTGTGQFF.